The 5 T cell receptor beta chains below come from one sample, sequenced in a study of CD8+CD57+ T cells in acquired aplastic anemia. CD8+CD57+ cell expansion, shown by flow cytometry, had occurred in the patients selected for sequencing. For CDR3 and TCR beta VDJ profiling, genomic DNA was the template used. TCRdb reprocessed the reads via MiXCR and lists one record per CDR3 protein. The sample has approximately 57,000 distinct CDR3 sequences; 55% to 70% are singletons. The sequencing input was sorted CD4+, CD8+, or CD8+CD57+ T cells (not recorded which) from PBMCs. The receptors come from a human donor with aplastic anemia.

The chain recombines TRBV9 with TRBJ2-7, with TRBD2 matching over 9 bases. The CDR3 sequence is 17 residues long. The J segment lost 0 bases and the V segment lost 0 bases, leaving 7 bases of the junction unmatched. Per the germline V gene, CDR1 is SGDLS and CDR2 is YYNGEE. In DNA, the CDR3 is TGTGCCAGCAGCGTAGGTCCTAGCGGGGCCTCCTCCTACGAGCAGTACTTC. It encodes CASSVGPSGASSYEQYF.

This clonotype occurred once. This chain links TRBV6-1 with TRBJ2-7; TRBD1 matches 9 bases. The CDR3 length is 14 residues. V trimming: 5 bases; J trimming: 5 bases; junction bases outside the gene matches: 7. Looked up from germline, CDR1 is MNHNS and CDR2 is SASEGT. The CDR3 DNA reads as TGTGCCAGCAGTCCACACGGGACAGGGCACGAGCAGTACGTC. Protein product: CASSPHGTGHEQYV.

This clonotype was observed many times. The CDR3 DNA reads as TGTGCCAGCAGCCTAGCGGGGGACACTGAAGCTTTCTTT. Encoded protein: CASSLAGDTEAFF. The chain links TRBV12-3 or TRBV12-4 to TRBJ1-1, with D maybe TRBD1 (5 bases). CDR3 length: 13 residues. V lost 6 bases and J 3 bases, leaving 11 bases between the germline ends.

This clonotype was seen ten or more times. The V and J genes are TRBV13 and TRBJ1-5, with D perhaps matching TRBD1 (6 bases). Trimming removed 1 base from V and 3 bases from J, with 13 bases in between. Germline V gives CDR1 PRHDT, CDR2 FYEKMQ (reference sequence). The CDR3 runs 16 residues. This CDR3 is CASSLEGGMSNQPQHF. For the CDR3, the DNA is TGTGCCAGCAGCTTAGAGGGGGGAATGTCCAATCAGCCCCAGCATTTT.

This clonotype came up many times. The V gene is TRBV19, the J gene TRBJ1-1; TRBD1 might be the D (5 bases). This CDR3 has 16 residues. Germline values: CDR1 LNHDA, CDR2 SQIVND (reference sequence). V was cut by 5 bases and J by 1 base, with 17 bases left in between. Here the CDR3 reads CASSPYMGRSNTEAFF. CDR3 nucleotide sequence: TGTGCCAGTAGTCCATATATGGGACGGTCGAACACTGAAGCTTTCTTT.